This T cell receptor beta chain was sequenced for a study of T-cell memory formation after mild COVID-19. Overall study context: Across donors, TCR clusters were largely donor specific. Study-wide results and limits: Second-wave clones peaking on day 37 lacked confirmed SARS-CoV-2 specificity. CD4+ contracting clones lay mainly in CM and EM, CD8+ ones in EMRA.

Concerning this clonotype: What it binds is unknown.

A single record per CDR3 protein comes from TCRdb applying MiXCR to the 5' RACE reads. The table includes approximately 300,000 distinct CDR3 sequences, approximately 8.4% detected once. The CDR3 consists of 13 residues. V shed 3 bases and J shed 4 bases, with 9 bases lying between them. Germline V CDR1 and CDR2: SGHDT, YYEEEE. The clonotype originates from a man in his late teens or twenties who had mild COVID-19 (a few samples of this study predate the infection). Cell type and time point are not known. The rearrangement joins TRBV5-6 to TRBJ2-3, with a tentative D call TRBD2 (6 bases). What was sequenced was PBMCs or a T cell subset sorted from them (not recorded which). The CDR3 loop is CASSWRGADTQYF. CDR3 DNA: TGTGCCAGCAGCTGGCGGGGCGCAGATACGCAGTATTTT.